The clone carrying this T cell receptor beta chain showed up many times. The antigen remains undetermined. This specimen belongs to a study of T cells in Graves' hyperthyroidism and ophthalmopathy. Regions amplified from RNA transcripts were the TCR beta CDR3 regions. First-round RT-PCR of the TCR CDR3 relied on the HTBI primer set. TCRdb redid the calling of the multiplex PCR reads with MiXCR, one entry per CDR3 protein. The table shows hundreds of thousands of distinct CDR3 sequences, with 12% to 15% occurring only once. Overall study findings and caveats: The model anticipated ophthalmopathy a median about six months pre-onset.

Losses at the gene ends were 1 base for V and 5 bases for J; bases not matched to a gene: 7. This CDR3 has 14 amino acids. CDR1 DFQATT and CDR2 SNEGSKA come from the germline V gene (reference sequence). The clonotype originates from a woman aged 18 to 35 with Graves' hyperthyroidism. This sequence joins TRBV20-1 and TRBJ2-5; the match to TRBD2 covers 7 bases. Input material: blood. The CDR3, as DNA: TGCAGTGCTAGAGGTTGGCGGGGGTGGGAGACCCAGTACTTC. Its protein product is CSARGWRGWETQYF.